This is a list of T cell receptor beta chains from one sample in a study of OX40 agonist ivuxolimab in advanced cancers. The data were produced by immunoSEQ multiplex PCR, yet TCRdb's version contains in-frame clones alone and is incomplete. This sample has approximately 50,000 clones; over 70% occur once, and the top ten carry about 3.9%. Source: CD4+ or CD8+ T cells sorted from blood, taken in a trial of the OX40 agonist ivuxolimab. The receptors stem from an adult with an advanced solid tumor such as melanoma, head and neck, liver or kidney cancer. Each CDR3 is given with its conserved first and last residue. Fields, in order: clone size, D gene, V gene, J gene, CDR3 DNA, CDR3 protein. The D gene is left open where the match is weak. Not every row has a clone size; where given, it reads once, few, many or a size class.

once,NA,TRBV4-1,TRBJ1-1,TGCGCCAGCAGCCACCCTGGAGGGAACACTGAAGCTTTCTTT,CASSHPGGNTEAFF
NA,TRBD1,TRBV9,TRBJ1-1,TGTGCCAGCAGCGTCGGGACAGGGGGCACTGAAGCTTTCTTT,CASSVGTGGTEAFF
NA,NA,TRBV28,TRBJ2-7,TGTGCCAGCAGTTTAGGCGGATTTCCCTACGAGCAGTACTTC,CASSLGGFPYEQYF
once,TRBD1,TRBV7-9,TRBJ2-6,TGTGCCAGCAGCTCCCCTAGGGACAGGGTGACCGGGGCCAACGTCCTGACTTTC,CASSSPRDRVTGANVLTF
NA,TRBD1,TRBV7-2,TRBJ1-5,TGTGCCAGCAGCTTAGGGACAGGGACCAATCAGCCCCAGCATTTT,CASSLGTGTNQPQHF
NA,NA,TRBV4-3,TRBJ1-5,TGCGCCAGCAGCCAAGATCGAGGGTTGGGGCCCCAGCATTTT,CASSQDRGLGPQHF
NA,TRBD2,TRBV6-1,TRBJ2-2,TGTGCCAGCAGTTTGACTAGCGGGAGAACCGGGGAGCTGTTTTTT,CASSLTSGRTGELFF
NA,TRBD1,TRBV19,TRBJ2-1,TGTGCCAGTAGTATAGATGGGACAGGGTCCTACAATGAGCAGTTCTTC,CASSIDGTGSYNEQFF
once,NA,TRBV7-2,TRBJ2-2,TGTGCCAGCACTCCCTGGAGGGACACCGGGGAGCTGTTTTTT,CASTPWRDTGELFF
NA,NA,TRBV27,TRBJ2-3,TGTGCCAGCAGCCCCCGGCGGGGCACAGATACGCAGTATTTT,CASSPRRGTDTQYF
few,TRBD1,TRBV7-9,TRBJ2-3,TGTGCCAGCAGCCTGCGGACAGGGGGCGCGGCAGATACGCAGTATTTT,CASSLRTGGAADTQYF
NA,TRBD1,TRBV10-3,TRBJ1-2,TGTGCCACGGGGACAGGGAGTGAGGCTAACTATGGCTACACCTTC,CATGTGSEANYGYTF
NA,TRBD1,TRBV27,TRBJ1-2,TGTGCCAGCAGTTTTACAGGGGGCAGGGGCTACACCTTC,CASSFTGGRGYTF
NA,NA,TRBV5-1,TRBJ1-1,TGCGCCAGCAGCTTGAAAGACATGAACACTGAAGCTTTCTTT,CASSLKDMNTEAFF
NA,NA,TRBV2,TRBJ2-3,TGTGCCAGCAGTTTTGCAAGGAGTACAGATACGCAGTATTTT,CASSFARSTDTQYF
NA,TRBD1,TRBV5-4,TRBJ2-1,TGTGCCAGCAGCGGACGGACAGGCTCCTACAATGAGCAGTTCTTC,CASSGRTGSYNEQFF
NA,TRBD1,TRBV6-1,TRBJ2-3,TGTGCCAGCAGTGAACGGACAGGGGAGGGGTGGAATACGCAGTATTTT,CASSERTGEGWNTQYF
NA,NA,TRBV28,TRBJ1-1,TGTGCCAGCAGTCCTTCGGGGGAGGGAAACACTGAAGCTTTCTTT,CASSPSGEGNTEAFF
NA,NA,TRBV4-1,TRBJ2-3,TGCGCCAGCAGCCAAGGGAGGGGGCCCCGTGGAGATACGCAGTATTTT,CASSQGRGPRGDTQYF
NA,NA,TRBV7-6,TRBJ2-5,TGTGCCAGCAGCCCCCAGGGGCACAAAGGAGAGACCCAGTACTTC,CASSPQGHKGETQYF
once,NA,TRBV13,TRBJ1-2,TGTGCCAGCAGCTTAGACAGGGCCGGGGGCTACACCTTC,CASSLDRAGGYTF
NA,NA,TRBV7-9,TRBJ2-5,TGTGCCAGCAGCTTATTCCGGGGAGGAAAAATCCAAGAGACCCAGTACTTC,CASSLFRGGKIQETQYF
NA,NA,TRBV19,TRBJ2-3,TGTGCCAGTGCCGTCTCGGACAACACAGATACGCAGTATTTT,CASAVSDNTDTQYF
NA,TRBD2,TRBV27,TRBJ2-2,TGTGCCAGCCGGGGACTAGCGGGGAACACCGGGGAGCTGTTTTTT,CASRGLAGNTGELFF
once,TRBD1,TRBV6-6,TRBJ2-7,TGTGCCAGCAGTTACTCGAGGGACAGCCCCTACGAGCAGTACTTC,CASSYSRDSPYEQYF
NA,TRBD1,TRBV28,TRBJ1-2,TGTGCCAGCGCCGACAGGGGCTATGGCTACACCTTC,CASADRGYGYTF
NA,TRBD2,TRBV5-6,TRBJ2-7,TGTGCCAGCAGCACCGGGACTAGCGACCGAGGAGGGTACGAGCAGTACTTC,CASSTGTSDRGGYEQYF
NA,NA,TRBV5-1,TRBJ1-2,TGCGCCAGCAGCTTGGGGACAGCGACTGGCTACACCTTC,CASSLGTATGYTF
NA,NA,TRBV4-3,TRBJ1-2,TGCGCCAGCAGCCAAGGGGGCACAGCGAACTATGGCTACACCTTC,CASSQGGTANYGYTF
NA,NA,TRBV4-3,TRBJ1-2,TGCGCCAGCAGCCAAGGGAGGACAGCCTATGGCTACACCTTC,CASSQGRTAYGYTF
NA,NA,TRBV4-3,TRBJ2-7,TGCGCCAGCAGCCAAGGCGTCAGTACCTACGAGCAGTACTTC,CASSQGVSTYEQYF